This entry lists 24 T cell receptor beta chains sequenced from one sample in a study of vaccination effects on CD4 cells after COVID-19. Sequencing used immunoSEQ multiplex PCR; TCRdb keeps in-frame clones, though not all of them. In the table there are about 43,000 clones, about 80% of which are singletons. With the ViraFEST assay, the study expanded antigen-specific CD4+ T cells using viral peptide pools, then sequenced them. Culture lasted about 11 days before CD4+ T cell isolation. In the vaccine recipients, nucleocapsid antibodies were negative and there was no prior SARS-CoV-2 infection. Their specific antigens are unknown. The sequenced sample was CD4+ T cells from PBMCs cultured with SARS-CoV-2 spike peptides, obtained before COVID-19 vaccination. The receptors originated from a human donor who received a COVID-19 vaccine.

V gene TRBV28 combines with J gene TRBJ2-7; TRBD1 agrees at 7 bases. CDR3 size: 14 residues. Trimming cost V 4 bases and J 1 base; bases outside gene matches: 4. Per the germline V gene, CDR1 is MDHEN and CDR2 is SYDVKM. Here the CDR3 DNA reads TGTGCCAGCAGTTCGGGGACAGCTTCCTACGAGCAGTACGTC. Its protein is CASSSGTASYEQYV.

V usage is TRBV6-5 and J usage is TRBJ2-5; TRBD2 agrees at 10 bases. The CDR3 spans 14 residues. V lost 7 bases and J lost 5; bases outside the gene matches: 7. CDR1 is MNHEY and CDR2 is SVGAGI in the germline V gene. CDR3 coding DNA: TGTGCCAGCAAGCTAGCGGGGGTTGGGGAGACCCAGTACTTC. This encodes CASKLAGVGETQYF.

The genes are TRBV10-3 and TRBJ2-1; 9 nucleotides align to TRBD1. Unmatched junction bases numbered 8, after V lost 3 bases and J lost 5 bases. The CDR3 totals 16 residues. The germline V gene encodes CDR1 ENHRY and CDR2 SYGVKD. The CDR3 bases are TGTGCCATCAGTGACTCGAAGGGACAGGGCCACAATGAGCAGTTCTTC. As protein: CAISDSKGQGHNEQFF.

The chain couples TRBV20-1 to TRBJ1-5; TRBD1 agrees at 7 bases. CDR1 and CDR2 from the germline V gene are DFQATT and SNEGSKA (reference sequence). This CDR3 contains 14 residues. Trimming at V came to 3 bases and at J to 1 base, leaving 3 bases not matched to a gene. The chain's CDR3 is CSASRQGSNQPQHF. The CDR3 DNA reads as TGCAGTGCTAGTAGACAGGGCAGCAATCAGCCCCAGCATTTT.

The chain has TRBV18 and TRBJ1-6; 8 nucleotides agree with TRBD1. This CDR3 contains 15 residues. Unmatched junction bases numbered 7, after V lost 3 bases and J lost 9 bases. Germline CDR1 KGHSH, CDR2 LQKENI. The chain's CDR3 is CASSPPAGGTSPLHF. The DNA for the CDR3 is TGTGCCAGCTCACCTCCGGCAGGGGGCACTTCACCCCTCCACTTT.

This clone has a single count. The chain uses TRBV6-5 and TRBJ2-7, with TRBD1 identical over 7 bases. Trimming removed 6 bases from V and 6 bases from J; junction bases left unmatched: 11. Germline V lookup: CDR1 MNHEY, CDR2 SVGAGI. The CDR3 is 14 amino acids. The DNA for the CDR3 is TGTGCCAGCAGGCCTGGGACAGTCCCCTTCGAGCAGTACGTC. Protein: CASRPGTVPFEQYV.

The chain has TRBV9 and TRBJ2-3; 7 nucleotides match TRBD1. The V gene end was trimmed by 0 bases and the J gene end by 8 bases; junction bases not matched to a gene: 9. Germline-derived CDR1 and CDR2 are SGDLS and YYNGEE. This CDR3 contains 15 residues. CDR3 coding DNA: TGTGCCAGCAGCGTAGTCGGAGTAACAGGGGCTACGCAGTATTTT. Its translation is CASSVVGVTGATQYF.

This clone has just one count. The V gene is TRBV10-3, the J gene TRBJ1-1; 10 bases are shared with TRBD1. Germline V gives CDR1 ENHRY, CDR2 SYGVKD. The trim removed 7 bases at V and 3 bases at J, leaving 8 bases unmatched. CDR3 length: 15 residues. The CDR3 nucleotides are TGTGCCATCAACAAATTGGGGACAGGGGACACTGAAGCTTTCTTT. Protein: CAINKLGTGDTEAFF.

This sequence joins TRBV6-2 or TRBV6-3 and TRBJ2-2; the match to TRBD1 covers 8 bases. The CDR3 sequence is 15 residues long. Per germline, CDR1 MNHEY and CDR2 SVGEGT. With 3 bases clipped from V and 4 bases from J, the junction kept 4 bases outside the gene matches. This CDR3 reads CASSYSGTGTGELFF. The CDR3 region has the DNA TGTGCCAGCAGTTATTCCGGGACAGGCACCGGGGAGCTGTTTTTT.

This clone was counted a few times. The rearrangement uses TRBV10-1 and TRBJ2-1; 9 bases are a match to TRBD2. CDR1 and CDR2 (germline): WNHNN, SYGVQD (reference sequence). Trimming took 4 bases from V and 8 from J; bases not matched to a gene: 6. This CDR3 has 14 amino acids. DNA for the CDR3: TGCGCCAGCAGTGGCGGGGGGGCCTCGGATGAGCAGTTCTTC. Protein product: CASSGGGASDEQFF.

The J gene is TRBJ2-5, the V gene TRBV2; TRBD1 aligns across 7 bases. V lost 7 bases and J lost 5; bases outside the gene matches: 4. CDR3 length: 12 amino acids. The germline CDR1 and CDR2 sequences are SNHLY and FYNNEI. The CDR3 region has the DNA TGTGCCAGCAAGGGCAGGGGGGAGACCCAGTACTTC. Encoded protein: CASKGRGETQYF.

The chain is built from TRBV3-1 (or the pseudogene TRBV3-2) and TRBJ2-5; D not resolved. The germline V gene encodes CDR1 LGHDT and CDR2 YNNKEL (reference sequence). This CDR3 is 15 amino acids long. Trimming shortened V by 0 bases and J by 7 bases, and 15 bases separated the two germline ends. CDR3 coding DNA: TGTGCCAGCAGCCAAGATCTGAGCCCCCCAGGGACCCAGTACTTC. Its translation: CASSQDLSPPGTQYF.

The V gene is TRBV4-2, the J gene TRBJ2-3, with 7 positions matching TRBD1. The junction had 10 bases not matched to a gene; V was cut back by 6 bases and J by 1 base. This CDR3 has 16 amino acids. Germline V CDR1 and CDR2: LGHNA, YNFKEQ. The CDR3: CASRPSDRDGTDTQYF. DNA of the CDR3: TGTGCCAGCAGACCCAGCGACAGGGACGGCACAGATACGCAGTATTTT.

This rearrangement joins TRBV25-1 to TRBJ2-1; 10 bases agree with TRBD1. The V gene's germline CDR1 is MGHDK and CDR2 SYGVNS. The CDR3 is made up of 15 amino acids. Unmatched junction bases numbered 2, after V lost 0 bases and J lost 6 bases. The CDR3 region is CASSEYWDRGNEQFF. In nucleotides, the CDR3 is TGTGCCAGCAGTGAATATTGGGACAGGGGCAATGAGCAGTTCTTC.

This chain joins TRBV19 and TRBJ1-1; 10 bases match TRBD1. CDR1 and CDR2 (germline): LNHDA, SQIVND (reference sequence). V dropped 5 bases and J dropped 6; count of bases not matched to a gene: 9. This CDR3 spans 15 amino acids. CDR3 region: CASSQRDRGIAEAFF. Written as DNA, the CDR3 is TGTGCCAGTAGTCAGCGGGACAGGGGAATCGCTGAAGCTTTCTTT.

The V and J genes are TRBV5-4 and TRBJ1-2; no definite D call. The CDR3 runs 17 residues. V dropped 1 base and J dropped 3 bases, with 19 bases sitting between them. CDR1 SGHNT and CDR2 YYREEE come from the germline V gene (reference sequence). The CDR3 loop is CASSLTFSSPADYGYTF. The CDR3 DNA reads TGTGCCAGCAGCTTGACGTTCAGTTCGCCAGCAGACTATGGCTACACCTTC.

This rearrangement joins TRBV19 to TRBJ2-4, with 12 bases that match TRBD2. Germline CDR1 reads LNHDA; CDR2 reads SQIVND (reference sequence). Trimming removed 3 bases from V and 0 bases from J; junction bases left unmatched: 9. There are 19 residues in the CDR3. CDR3 nucleotide sequence: TGTGCCAGTAGTATTGCTAGCGGGGGGGCGGCCCTAGCCAAAAACATTCAGTACTTC. It yields the protein CASSIASGGAALAKNIQYF.

As to this clone: Because the CDR3's place on the DNA is in doubt, the DNA is left out and the CDR3 is given as listed by TCRdb. J is TRBJ2-5 and V is TRBV12-2. TRBV12-2 is a pseudogene locus. The CDR3 spans 15 amino acids, including both terminal residues. The CDR3 sequence is CASRFAPGSTETQYF.

Only a few counts were recorded for this clone. The rearrangement joins TRBV5-1 to TRBJ2-1; D is perhaps TRBD1 or TRBD2 (5 bases each). The V end was cut by 7 bases, the J end by 5 bases, with 16 bases between. The CDR3 sequence is 14 residues long. Germline V gene lookup returns CDR1 SGHRS and CDR2 YFSETQ. The DNA of the CDR3 is TGCGCCAGCCGGGGTTCGACAGCGAACAATGAGCAGTTCTTC. This encodes CASRGSTANNEQFF. Based on the CDR3 plus reference TRBV5-1 and TRBJ2-1, the full variable domain is KAGVTQTPRYLIKTRGQQVTLSCSPISGHRSVSWYQQTPGQGLQFLFEYFSETQRNKGNFPGRFSGRQFSNSRSEMNVSTLELGDSALYLCASRGSTANNEQFFGPGTRLTVL.

The V gene is TRBV11-2, the J gene TRBJ2-7; D gene uncertain. The CDR3 spans 14 residues. V was cut by 3 bases and J by 0 bases, with 9 bases left in between. Germline CDR1 SGHAT, CDR2 FQNNGV. The CDR3 reads CASSLGSASYEQYV. The CDR3 DNA reads as TGTGCCAGCAGCTTGGGCTCGGCCTCCTACGAGCAGTACGTC.

This clone was picked up a small number of times. The gene calls are TRBV9 and TRBJ2-2, with 7 nucleotides matching TRBD2. Germline V lookup: CDR1 SGDLS, CDR2 YYNGEE. This CDR3 has 16 amino acids. V trimming: 4 bases; J trimming: 6 bases; junction bases outside the gene matches: 12. CDR3 coding DNA: TGTGCCAGCAGCTCAGGACTAGTCGGGCTTGCCGGGGAGCTGTTTTTT. Its translation: CASSSGLVGLAGELFF.

This clone was seen only once. The CDR3 nucleotides read TGTGCCAGCACCGCCGTTTCCCTAGAGACCCAGTACTTC. This codes for CASTAVSLETQYF. The chain carries TRBV7-2 and TRBJ2-5; D ambiguous. The CDR3 is 13 amino acids. CDR1 is SGHTA and CDR2 is FQGNSA in the germline V gene. V lost 7 bases and J 4 bases, leaving 13 bases between the germline ends. The full variable domain, rest sourced from reference TRBV7-2 and TRBJ2-5, is GAGVSQSPSNKVTEKGKDVELRCDPISGHTALYWYRQSLGQGLEFLIYFQGNSAPDKSGLPSDRFSAERTGGSVSTLTIQRTQQEDSAVYLCASTAVSLETQYFGPGTRLLVL.

The chain has TRBV6-1 and TRBJ1-3; the D is unclear. Germline-derived CDR1 and CDR2 are MNHNS and SASEGT. Trimming pared 2 bases from V and 0 bases from J, leaving 5 bases between. This CDR3 has 14 residues. CDR3 DNA sequence: TGTGCCAGCAGTGAACGGGTCTCTGGAAACACCATATATTTT. Its protein product is CASSERVSGNTIYF.

The chain uses TRBV21-1 and TRBJ1-6. TRBV21-1 is listed as a pseudogene. This CDR3 has 15 residues. This chain's CDR3 is CASSEEGGPNSPLHF. The CDR3 DNA is TGTGCCAGCAGCGAGGAGGGGGGGCCCAATTCACCCCTCCACTTT.